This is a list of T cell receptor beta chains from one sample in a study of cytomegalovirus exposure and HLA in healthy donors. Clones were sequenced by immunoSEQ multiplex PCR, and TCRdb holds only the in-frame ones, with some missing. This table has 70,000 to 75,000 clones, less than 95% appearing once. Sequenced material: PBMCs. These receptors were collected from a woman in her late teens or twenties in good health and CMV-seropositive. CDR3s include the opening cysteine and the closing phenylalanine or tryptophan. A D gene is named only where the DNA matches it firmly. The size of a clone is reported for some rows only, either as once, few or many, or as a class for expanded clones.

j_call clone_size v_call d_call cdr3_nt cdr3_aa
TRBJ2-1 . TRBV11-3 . TGTGCCAGCAGCTTAGATTACGGGAATGAGCAGTTCTTC CASSLDYGNEQFF
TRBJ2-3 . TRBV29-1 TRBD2 TGCAGCGTTGAAGGTAACAGCGGGAGGGCCCCAGATACGCAGTATTTT CSVEGNSGRAPDTQYF
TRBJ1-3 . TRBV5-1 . TGCGCCAGCAGCTTGGGGGGCAGTAGCTCTGGAAACACCATATATTTT CASSLGGSSSGNTIYF
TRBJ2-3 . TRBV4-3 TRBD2 TGCGCCAGCAGCCAAGGCTCCGGACTAGCGGGGGGGGGAGATACGCAGTATTTT CASSQGSGLAGGGDTQYF
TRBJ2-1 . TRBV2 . TGTGCCAGCAGTGTTCGGGGGAGCAATGAGCAGTTCTTC CASSVRGSNEQFF
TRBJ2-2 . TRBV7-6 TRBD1 TGTGCCAGCAGCCCCAGTAACAGGGGGCGGGCCGGGGAGCTGTTTTTT CASSPSNRGRAGELFF
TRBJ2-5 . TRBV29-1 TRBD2 TGCAGCGTTGATGGTAGCGGGGGGGAGGAGACCCAGTACTTC CSVDGSGGEETQYF
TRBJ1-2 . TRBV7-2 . TGTGCCAGCAGCTTAGGGGGTGGGGGCCCAGGAGTGGGTGGCTACACCTTC CASSLGGGGPGVGGYTF
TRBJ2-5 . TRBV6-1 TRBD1 TGTGCCAGCAGTGAAACCAAATTCGGACAGGTCCCGTACTTC CASSETKFGQVPYF
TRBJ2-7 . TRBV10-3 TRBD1 TGTGCCATCAGTACCCGGGACAGCTCCTACGAGCAGTACTTC CAISTRDSSYEQYF
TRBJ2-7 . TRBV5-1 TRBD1 TGCGCCAGCACTCCGGGACAGAAGTACGAGCAGTACTTC CASTPGQKYEQYF
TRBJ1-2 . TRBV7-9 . TGTGCCAGCAGCCTTCGGGGGGGCGCGACTAACTATGGCTACACCTTC CASSLRGGATNYGYTF
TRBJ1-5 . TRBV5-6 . TGTGCCAGCAGCTCTATCGGGTTGACGAGCAATCAGCCCCAGCATTTT CASSSIGLTSNQPQHF
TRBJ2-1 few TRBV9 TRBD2 TGTGCCAGCAGCGGCCTAGCGGGAGGTAATGAGCAGTTCTTC CASSGLAGGNEQFF
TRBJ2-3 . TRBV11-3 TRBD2 TGTGCCAGCAGCCCCTGGGAAAGCGGGACTGACACAGATACGCAGTATTTT CASSPWESGTDTDTQYF
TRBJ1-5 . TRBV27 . TGTGCCAGCAGTTTAGTCTCAGACAGCCGTGATCAGCCCCAGCATTTT CASSLVSDSRDQPQHF
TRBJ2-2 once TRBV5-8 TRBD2 TGTGCCAGCAGCTTTGGTAGCGGGAGCGGATCCGGGGAGCTGTTTTTT CASSFGSGSGSGELFF
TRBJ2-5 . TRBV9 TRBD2 TGTGCCAGCAGCGTATCTAGCGGGAGGGAAGAGACCCAGTACTTC CASSVSSGREETQYF
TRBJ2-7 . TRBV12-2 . TGTGCAAGTCGCTTTATCCGCAGGGGGCGCCTCCACGAGCAGTACTTC CASRFIRRGRLHEQYF
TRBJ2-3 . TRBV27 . TGTGCCAGCAGTTTATCGTCAACAGATACGCAGTATTTT CASSLSSTDTQYF